The 20 T cell receptor beta chains given below trace back to one sample, sequenced in a study of radiation and T cells in renal cell carcinoma. Noted time point: blood 2 weeks post-SBRT. Noted treatment: 15 Gy SBRT to primary tumor, nephrectomy 4 weeks later. This table comes from immunoSEQ multiplex PCR, and its TCRdb copy is limited to in-frame clones, with some not included. The sample comprises about 130,000 clones, approximately 75% of which are singletons, and less than 2.5% rests with the top ten. Sequencing used blood, obtained from a patient whose treatment included radiotherapy and nephrectomy. All receptors come from a woman in her sixties or seventies with renal cell carcinoma.

V gene TRBV19 combines with J gene TRBJ1-5; 8 positions match TRBD1. In germline, CDR1 is LNHDA, CDR2 SQIVND (reference sequence). This CDR3 has 14 residues. V shed 5 bases and J 3 bases; nucleotides not matched to a gene: 3. The CDR3 loop is CASSWGQDNQPQHF. The DNA for the CDR3 is TGTGCCAGTAGTTGGGGACAGGACAATCAGCCCCAGCATTTT.

The chain joins TRBV6-5 to TRBJ1-6; D might be TRBD1 (6 bases). Germline CDR1 and CDR2: MNHEY and SVGAGI. The length of the CDR3 is 13 residues. The V and J ends lost 6 bases and 7 bases respectively, with 10 bases between them. The CDR3 bases are TGTGCCAGCAGCGCAGGGGTAAATTCACCCCTCCACTTT. Its translation: CASSAGVNSPLHF.

This rearrangement joins TRBV27 to TRBJ1-4; TRBD1 matches at 7 bases. The CDR3 is 18 amino acids. Germline CDR1 is MNHEY and CDR2 is SMNVEV (reference sequence). V lost 6 bases to trimming and J lost 0 bases; unmatched junction nucleotides: 13. The CDR3 sequence: CASSFTRTGAATNEKLFF. CDR3 DNA sequence: TGTGCCAGCAGCTTTACCAGGACAGGCGCCGCAACTAATGAAAAACTGTTTTTT.

V is TRBV11-1 and J is TRBJ2-2; 9 nucleotides line up with TRBD2. Per germline, CDR1 SGHAT and CDR2 FQDESV (reference sequence). J was trimmed by 4 bases and V by 5 bases; bases with no gene match: 2. The CDR3 runs to 14 residues. In DNA, the CDR3 is TGTGCCAGCAGCCGGACTAGCGTCACCGGGGAGCTGTTTTTT. This codes for CASSRTSVTGELFF.

This chain links TRBV30 with TRBJ2-3; TRBD1 aligns across 7 bases. V trimming: 2 bases; J trimming: 6 bases; junction bases outside the gene matches: 11. This CDR3 has 15 residues. Germline V gives CDR1 GTSNPN, CDR2 SVGIG (reference sequence). The CDR3 reads CAWSYPPLQGDTQYF. CDR3 DNA sequence: TGTGCCTGGAGTTACCCACCCCTACAGGGGGATACGCAGTATTTT.

This clone occurred many times. The gene calls are TRBV9 and TRBJ2-1; weak D call: TRBD2 (5 bases). Trimming took off 4 bases at V and 5 bases at J, with 19 bases between the two ends. Germline V gives CDR1 SGDLS, CDR2 YYNGEE. The CDR3 consists of 16 residues. CDR3 nucleotide sequence: TGTGCCAGCAGCTCGATGACTATCCCCGTTGACAATGAGCAGTTCTTC. It specifies CASSSMTIPVDNEQFF. The full variable domain, in which reference TRBV9 and TRBJ2-1 provide the parts outside the CDR3, is DSGVTQTPKHLITATGQRVTLRCSPRSGDLSVYWYQQSLDQGLQFLIQYYNGEERAKGNILERFSAQQFPDLHSELNLSSLELGDSALYFCASSSMTIPVDNEQFFGPGTRLTVL.

The chain has TRBV18 and TRBJ2-1; the D gene could be TRBD1 or TRBD2 (5 bases each). Per germline, CDR1 KGHSH and CDR2 LQKENI. This CDR3 contains 14 residues. V lost 5 bases and J lost 0, with 8 bases in between. CDR3 DNA sequence: TGTGCCAGCTCATCGGGACGCTCCTACAATGAGCAGTTCTTC. Its protein is CASSSGRSYNEQFF.

The V call is TRBV7-2, the J call TRBJ2-1; D gene uncertain. Per the germline V gene, CDR1 is SGHTA and CDR2 is FQGNSA. The CDR3 spans 12 residues. V was shortened by 2 bases and J by 9 bases, with 8 bases between the two germline ends. The CDR3 is CASSLLTSEQFF. The CDR3, as DNA: TGTGCCAGCAGCTTACTCACCAGTGAGCAGTTCTTC.

The CDR3 protein is CSVTPGQGIHNEQFF. In DNA, the CDR3 is TGCAGCGTGACTCCGGGACAGGGAATCCACAATGAGCAGTTCTTC. V is TRBV29-1 and J is TRBJ2-1; TRBD1 matches at 9 bases. Germline V gene lookup returns CDR1 SQVTM and CDR2 ANQGSEA. Trimming at V came to 6 bases and at J to 5 bases, leaving 11 bases not matched to a gene. CDR3 size: 15 residues.

The DNA for the CDR3 is TGTGCCAGCAGTTTATCGGGACAGGGCATCTCCTACGAGCAGTACTTC. It specifies CASSLSGQGISYEQYF. The chain employs TRBV27 and TRBJ2-7; 9 nucleotides agree with TRBD1. J gave up 0 bases and V 0 bases, and 3 bases lay outside the gene matches. This CDR3 is 16 amino acids long. Germline lookup yields CDR1 MNHEY and CDR2 SMNVEV (reference sequence).

This clone was recorded once. J is TRBJ1-2 and V is TRBV6-1; no firm D call. The CDR3 is 13 residues long. Trimming took off 5 bases at V and 4 bases at J, with 11 bases between the two ends. The germline CDR1 and CDR2 sequences are MNHNS and SASEGT. CDR3 bases: TGTGCCAGCAGTCCTGAGACAAGCTATGGCTACACCTTC. Encoded protein: CASSPETSYGYTF.

The J gene is TRBJ1-5, the V gene TRBV6-6, with D hard to call. Per germline, CDR1 MNHNY and CDR2 SVGAGI (reference sequence). The CDR3 sequence is 16 residues long. V lost 2 bases to trimming and J lost 2 bases, with 13 bases between them. DNA for the CDR3: TGTGCCAGCAGTTACCGCCCAGGAGGACGCAATCAGCCCCAGCATTTT. This encodes CASSYRPGGRNQPQHF.

The gene calls are TRBV6-5 and TRBJ2-7, with 9 bases lining up with TRBD1. The germline CDR1 and CDR2 sequences are MNHEY and SVGAGI. J gave up 5 bases and V 6 bases, and 5 bases lay outside the gene matches. This CDR3 spans 13 amino acids. In nucleotides, the CDR3 is TGTGCCAGCAGCCGGGGACAGGGAAACGAGCAGTACTTC. The encoded protein is CASSRGQGNEQYF.

In its sample, this clone was seen a few times. The rearrangement uses TRBV19 and TRBJ1-5; D possibly corresponds to TRBD1 (5 bases). Trimming left V 3 bases short and J 7 bases short, with 10 bases between. CDR1 and CDR2 (germline): LNHDA, SQIVND (reference sequence). The CDR3 sequence is 13 residues long. The CDR3 protein is CASSIRVGQPQHF. As DNA, the CDR3 is TGTGCCAGTAGTATCAGGGTTGGGCAGCCCCAGCATTTT.

In DNA form, the CDR3 reads TGCGCCAGCAGCTTGGCCGTCGGGACAGGGGTAGCCTACGAGCAGTACTTC. As protein: CASSLAVGTGVAYEQYF. J is TRBJ2-7 and V is TRBV5-1; 10 bases map to TRBD1. Germline loops: CDR1 SGHRS, CDR2 YFSETQ. V was pared by 0 bases and J by 2 bases, with 8 bases of the junction left unmatched. CDR3 length equals 17 residues. The whole variable domain, filled in from reference TRBV5-1 and TRBJ2-7, reads KAGVTQTPRYLIKTRGQQVTLSCSPISGHRSVSWYQQTPGQGLQFLFEYFSETQRNKGNFPGRFSGRQFSNSRSEMNVSTLELGDSALYLCASSLAVGTGVAYEQYFGPGTRLTVT.

The genes are TRBV19 and TRBJ1-2, with TRBD1 matching over 7 bases. Germline trimming cut 3 bases from V and 4 bases from J; bases unmatched to any gene: 17. This CDR3 is 18 amino acids long. The germline CDR1 and CDR2 sequences are LNHDA and SQIVND (reference sequence). CDR3: CASSIQFGTVDPAYGYTF. CDR3 in DNA: TGTGCCAGTAGTATCCAATTTGGGACAGTCGATCCTGCCTATGGCTACACCTTC.

The J gene is TRBJ2-7, the V gene TRBV4-1; TRBD1 matches at 7 bases. The CDR3 has 15 residues. Germline V gives CDR1 MGHRA, CDR2 YSYEKL. V dropped 0 bases and J dropped 3; count of bases not matched to a gene: 5. The DNA of the CDR3 is TGCGCCAGCAGCCAAGAGAACAGGGGAAGCTACGAGCAGTACTTC. Translation gives CASSQENRGSYEQYF.

This clone was found once. This chain uses TRBV6-6 with TRBJ2-5; D may correspond to TRBD1 or TRBD2 (6 bases each). There are 14 residues in the CDR3. Per germline, CDR1 MNHNY and CDR2 SVGAGI (reference sequence). With 6 bases removed from V and 5 bases from J, the gap between germline ends came to 16 bases. Written as DNA, the CDR3 is TGTGCCAGCAGGGGGCGGGACAACTTGGAGACCCAGTACTTC. It specifies CASRGRDNLETQYF.

The V and J genes are TRBV27 and TRBJ2-1, with a possible D match to TRBD2 (7 bases). Germline V gene sequence: CDR1 MNHEY, CDR2 SMNVEV (reference sequence). Trimming cost V 6 bases and J 3 bases, with 18 bases left between them. The CDR3 covers 16 residues. CDR3 protein: CASRLGGGVNYNEQFF. Written as DNA, the CDR3 is TGTGCCAGCAGGTTAGGGGGGGGAGTAAACTACAATGAGCAGTTCTTC.

The chain links TRBV28 to TRBJ2-7; maybe TRBD2 (6 bases). Between the trimmed V and J ends, which lost 5 bases and 7 bases, there was a span of 27 bases. The CDR3 covers 17 residues. Germline V gene data show CDR1 as MDHEN and CDR2 as SYDVKM. The CDR3 sequence: CASSPHLGREVTMEQYF. The CDR3 region has the DNA TGTGCCAGCAGTCCTCACCTTGGGCGGGAAGTTACGATGGAGCAGTACTTC.